This T cell receptor beta chain came from a study of neurological immune-mediated disorders. Whole-study results and caveats: The study found no CDR3 amino acid sequences shared by expanded clones across subjects, suggesting private repertoires in all groups. Neither clinical nor MRI features were found to be associated with the multiple sclerosis repertoire cluster. The repertoires of 18 of 34 multiple sclerosis patients fell into one related-CDR3 cluster (a possible signature) under phylogenetic grouping.

The germline CDR1 and CDR2 sequences are SGHVS and FNYEAQ. The CDR3 sequence is 15 residues long. V shed 10 bases, J shed 9 bases, and the junction held 14 bases outside the gene matches. This clonotype was seen at least ten times. Its cognate antigen is unknown. Synthesis of cDNA was accomplished via 5'RACE employing 10-nucleotide random UMIs. One entry per CDR3 protein, called by TCRdb with MiXCR from the 5' RACE reads. The sample includes approximately 36,000 distinct CDR3 sequences, around 2.9% seen only once; the top ten take about 8.3%. Time point denoted: longitudinal time-point 1 (baseline). The sample comprised PBMCs. This clonotype was obtained from an older woman with multiple sclerosis. The rearrangement uses TRBV7-6 and TRBJ2-1, with 11 bases aligning to TRBD2. In DNA form, the CDR3 reads TGTGCCACCCAGGGGGTAGCGGGGGGGGCAGGTGAGCAGTTCTTC. The encoded protein is CATQGVAGGAGEQFF. The full variable domain, with the rest looked up from reference TRBV7-6 and TRBJ2-1, is GAGVSQSPRYKVTKRGQDVALRCDPISGHVSLYWYRQALGQGPEFLTYFNYEAQQDKSGLPNDRFSAERPEGSISTLTIQRTEQRDSAMYRCATQGVAGGAGEQFFGPGTRLTVL.